The 32 T cell receptor beta chains presented below share a single source sample, sequenced in a study of blood T cell repertoires in COVID-19. The table came from immunoSEQ multiplex PCR; TCRdb's copy has only in-frame clones and leaves some out. This table has fewer than 130,000 clones, under 75% appearing once. The specimen sequenced was peripheral blood. These TCRs come from an elderly man with acute or convalescent COVID-19.

This clone was observed a handful of times. The CDR3 region is CASSLGQGKSNQPQHF. The DNA of the CDR3 is TGTGCCAGCAGCTTAGGGCAGGGGAAGAGCAATCAGCCCCAGCATTTT. This chain links TRBV7-6 with TRBJ1-5, with D possibly TRBD1 on 6 matching bases. Germline V lookup: CDR1 SGHVS, CDR2 FNYEAQ. V dropped 1 base and J dropped 1 base, with 11 bases sitting between them. There are 16 residues in the CDR3.

The chain couples TRBV7-2 to TRBJ2-1; 7 bases match TRBD2. Germline values: CDR1 SGHTA, CDR2 FQGNSA. This CDR3 is 15 amino acids long. V dropped 2 bases and J dropped 6; count of bases not matched to a gene: 7. CDR3 region: CASSLSGTNFNEQFF. CDR3 sequence (DNA): TGTGCCAGCAGCTTATCCGGGACTAATTTCAATGAGCAGTTCTTC.

This chain's CDR3 is CASSLVDTSYEQYF. Written as DNA, the CDR3 is TGTGCCAGCAGCTTAGTCGACACCTCCTACGAGCAGTACTTC. This chain uses TRBV7-2 with TRBJ2-7; D uncertain. The germline CDR1 and CDR2 sequences are SGHTA and FQGNSA. The CDR3 length is 14 residues. V gave up 1 base and J gave up 0 bases, with 7 bases separating them.

This clone showed up just once. The J gene is TRBJ1-2, the V gene TRBV5-1; TRBD1 matches 7 bases. The CDR3 extends over 13 amino acids. Germline trimming cut 3 bases from V and 3 bases from J; bases unmatched to any gene: 2. CDR1 and CDR2 (germline): SGHRS, YFSETQ. The CDR3 here is CASSSRGDYGYTF. In DNA form, the CDR3 reads TGCGCCAGCAGCTCCAGGGGGGACTATGGCTACACCTTC.

The J gene is TRBJ1-3, the V gene TRBV28; D uncertain. The V gene lost 5 bases and the J gene lost 2 bases, with 16 bases spanning the gap. Germline CDR1 MDHEN, CDR2 SYDVKM. The CDR3 consists of 16 residues. The CDR3 DNA is TGTGCCAGCAGTCAGCGCGGGGTAGACACTGGAAACACCATATATTTT. It is translated as CASSQRGVDTGNTIYF.

This CDR3 reads CASSYSRGSNYEQYF. CDR3 nucleotides: TGTGCCAGCAGTTACTCTCGCGGGAGTAACTACGAGCAGTACTTC. The chain couples TRBV6-5 to TRBJ2-7; 7 bases agree with TRBD2. The germline V gene encodes CDR1 MNHEY and CDR2 SVGAGI. V was pared by 0 bases and J by 3 bases, with 5 bases of the junction left unmatched. The CDR3 runs 15 residues.

The chain employs TRBV19 and TRBJ1-2; a possible D gene is TRBD1 (5 bases). Trimming stripped 8 bases from V and 8 bases from J, with 24 bases between. Germline CDR1 reads LNHDA; CDR2 reads SQIVND (reference sequence). The CDR3 is 15 residues long. The CDR3 here is CASVPQSFGGEGYTF. The CDR3 DNA follows: TGTGCCAGTGTCCCCCAATCCTTCGGGGGTGAGGGCTACACCTTC. The full variable domain, in which reference TRBV19 and TRBJ1-2 provide the parts outside the CDR3, is DGGITQSPKYLFRKEGQNVTLSCEQNLNHDAMYWYRQDPGQGLRLIYYSQIVNDFQKGDIAEGYSVSREKKESFPLTVTSAQKNPTAFYLCASVPQSFGGEGYTFGSGTRLTVV.

The chain carries TRBV3-1 (or the pseudogene TRBV3-2) and TRBJ2-5, with 7 bases that match TRBD2. Germline V gene data show CDR1 as LGHDT and CDR2 as YNNKEL (reference sequence). The ends lost 1 base at V and 7 bases at J; junction bases unmatched: 6. The CDR3 extends over 14 amino acids. The CDR3 DNA follows: TGTGCCAGCAGCCAAGCCGCATGGGAGGGGACCCAGTACTTC. This codes for CASSQAAWEGTQYF.

This clone was detected ten times or more. The chain couples TRBV7-8 to TRBJ2-1; 9 positions match TRBD2. V shed 5 bases and J 2 bases; nucleotides not matched to a gene: 4. Germline V CDR1 and CDR2: SGHVS, FQNEAQ. The CDR3 covers 15 residues. The CDR3 coding sequence is TGTGCCAGCAGCCCAGCGGGAGGAACCTACAATGAGCAGTTCTTC. Amino acids: CASSPAGGTYNEQFF.

This clone was picked up a small number of times. The chain recombines TRBV6-6 with TRBJ2-7; D gene ambiguous. The CDR3 contains 12 residues. From germline, CDR1 is MNHNY and CDR2 SVGAGI (reference sequence). V lost 6 bases and J lost 2, with 8 bases in between. CDR3 loop: CASSPLTYEQYF. CDR3 in DNA: TGTGCCAGCAGCCCACTAACCTACGAGCAGTACTTC.

The chain employs TRBV9 and TRBJ2-1, with D maybe TRBD2 (5 bases). Germline loops: CDR1 SGDLS, CDR2 YYNGEE. The CDR3 extends over 15 amino acids. With 1 base removed from V and 3 bases from J, the gap between germline ends came to 11 bases. The CDR3 DNA follows: TGTGCCAGCAGCGTATCCCTGGACTTCTACAATGAGCAGTTCTTC. It encodes CASSVSLDFYNEQFF.

This clone has a single count. This chain connects TRBV5-1 to TRBJ2-1; TRBD1 matches at 8 bases. CDR3 length: 15 residues. J was trimmed by 10 bases and V by 1 base; bases with no gene match: 10. CDR1 SGHRS and CDR2 YFSETQ come from the germline V gene. The CDR3 region has the DNA TGCGCCAGCAGCTTGTCAGGGGGCGATAGGGTCGAGCAGTTCTTC. Its protein product is CASSLSGGDRVEQFF. The variable domain in full, with the rest retrieved from reference TRBV5-1 and TRBJ2-1, is KAGVTQTPRYLIKTRGQQVTLSCSPISGHRSVSWYQQTPGQGLQFLFEYFSETQRNKGNFPGRFSGRQFSNSRSEMNVSTLELGDSALYLCASSLSGGDRVEQFFGPGTRLTVL.

The chain has TRBV14 and TRBJ2-5; TRBD2 might be the D (5 bases). The CDR3 has 16 residues. CDR1 is SGHDN, CDR2 FVKESK, per germline. V lost 1 base and J lost 4, with 16 bases in between. The chain's CDR3 is CASSQALTSELETQYF. The CDR3, as DNA: TGTGCCAGCAGCCAAGCCCTCACTAGTGAACTAGAGACCCAGTACTTC. Supplemented by reference TRBV14 and TRBJ2-5, the full variable domain reads EAGVTQFPSHSVIEKGQTVTLRCDPISGHDNLYWYRRVMGKEIKFLLHFVKESKQDESGMPNNRFLAERTGGTYSTLKVQPAELEDSGVYFCASSQALTSELETQYFGPGTRLLVL.

The V and J genes are TRBV30 and TRBJ1-6, with TRBD1 identical over 9 bases. This CDR3 spans 14 amino acids. Losses at the gene ends were 2 bases for V and 14 bases for J; bases not matched to a gene: 10. Germline CDR1 GTSNPN, CDR2 SVGIG (reference sequence). The CDR3 DNA follows: TGTGCCTGGAGTTTTCGGACAGGGGCTCGGTCCCTCCACTTT. As protein: CAWSFRTGARSLHF. The whole variable domain, filled in from reference TRBV30 and TRBJ1-6, reads SQTIHQWPATLVQPVGSPLSLECTVEGTSNPNLYWYRQAAGRGLQLLFYSVGIGQISSEVPQNLSASRPQDRQFILSSKKLLLSDSGFYLCAWSFRTGARSLHFGNGTRLTVT.

V gene TRBV2 combines with J gene TRBJ2-7; D gene ambiguous. Germline V gene data show CDR1 as SNHLY and CDR2 as FYNNEI. V lost 4 bases to trimming and J lost 2 bases, with 9 bases between them. The CDR3 has 13 amino acids. This chain's CDR3 is CASSVGLTYEQYF. The CDR3 DNA is TGTGCCAGCAGTGTTGGTCTAACCTACGAGCAGTACTTC.

The rearrangement uses TRBV7-2 and TRBJ2-7, with D maybe TRBD2 (6 bases). The CDR3 loop spans 15 amino acids. From germline, CDR1 is SGHTA and CDR2 FQGNSA. CDR3 sequence reads: CATQLTVAGWYEQYF. The CDR3 nucleotides are TGTGCTACCCAACTTACGGTGGCGGGATGGTACGAGCAGTACTTC.

Only a few counts were recorded for this clone. The rearrangement joins TRBV28 to TRBJ1-1; weak D call: TRBD1 (5 bases). Germline V gene sequence: CDR1 MDHEN, CDR2 SYDVKM. With 6 bases removed from V and 0 bases from J, the gap between germline ends came to 14 bases. The CDR3 extends over 15 amino acids. The CDR3 reads CASSPWGGMNTEAFF. The CDR3 coding sequence is TGTGCCAGCAGCCCATGGGGGGGGATGAACACTGAAGCTTTCTTT.

V usage is TRBV7-9 and J usage is TRBJ2-7, with D possibly being TRBD1 (5 bases). The CDR3 totals 14 residues. V gave up 8 bases and J gave up 0 bases, with 14 bases separating them. Germline CDR1 SEHNR, CDR2 FQNEAQ (reference sequence). CDR3 amino acids: CASSDVGHSYEQYF. The CDR3 bases are TGTGCCAGCTCCGACGTCGGACACTCCTACGAGCAGTACTTC.

V usage is TRBV19 and J usage is TRBJ1-5; a weak D match, TRBD1 (6 bases). This CDR3 spans 19 amino acids. The germline CDR1 and CDR2 sequences are LNHDA and SQIVND (reference sequence). V was trimmed by 5 bases and J by 2 bases, leaving 25 bases between them. Written as DNA, the CDR3 is TGTGCCAGTAGTCCTCCACCTACCCTTGGACAGTTGCGCAATCAGCCCCAGCATTTT. It translates to CASSPPPTLGQLRNQPQHF.

This clone has just one count. This rearrangement joins TRBV7-2 to TRBJ2-1, with TRBD1 matching over 10 bases. The CDR3 is made up of 15 amino acids. V dropped 5 bases and J dropped 5; count of bases not matched to a gene: 6. Germline V CDR1 and CDR2: SGHTA, FQGNSA. CDR3 amino acids: CASSPGQGRNNEQFF. CDR3 DNA: TGTGCCAGCAGCCCGGGACAGGGGCGAAACAATGAGCAGTTCTTC.

V gene TRBV2 combines with J gene TRBJ2-3; TRBD2 agrees at 7 bases. CDR3 length equals 15 residues. The germline CDR1 and CDR2 sequences are SNHLY and FYNNEI. Trimming cost V 4 bases and J 4 bases; bases outside gene matches: 8. The CDR3 DNA is TGTGCCAGCAGTGTGGGGGGGATAAGCGCAGATACGCAGTATTTT. Translation: CASSVGGISADTQYF.

The chain recombines TRBV28 with TRBJ2-7; weak D call: TRBD2 (5 bases). Germline CDR1 and CDR2: MDHEN and SYDVKM. V was shortened by 3 bases and J by 0 bases, with 30 bases between the two germline ends. The CDR3 has 21 residues. The CDR3 spells CASSLIIRGNTGAVASYEQYF. CDR3 in DNA: TGTGCCAGCAGTTTGATTATACGCGGTAATACCGGAGCGGTCGCCTCCTACGAGCAGTACTTC.

The V gene is TRBV5-8, the J gene TRBJ2-5; maybe TRBD2 (5 bases). This CDR3 has 14 residues. Germline values: CDR1 SGHTS, CDR2 YDEGEE. The V gene lost 4 bases and the J gene lost 5 bases, with 15 bases spanning the gap. CDR3 residues: CASSRGLVVETQYF. The DNA of the CDR3 is TGTGCCAGCAGCCGCGGACTGGTGGTGGAGACCCAGTACTTC. Full variable domain (missing parts from reference TRBV5-8 and TRBJ2-5): EAGVTQSPTHLIKTRGQQATLRCSPISGHTSVYWYQQALGLGLQFLLWYDEGEERNRGNFPPRFSGRQFPNYSSELNVNALELEDSALYLCASSRGLVVETQYFGPGTRLLVL.

The chain links TRBV29-1 to TRBJ2-3, with 7 bases matching TRBD1. The V gene's germline CDR1 is SQVTM and CDR2 ANQGSEA. The CDR3 has 15 amino acids. V was clipped by 4 bases and J by 0 bases; unmatched bases: 7. The chain's CDR3 is CSVGGQIVSTDTQYF. CDR3 DNA: TGCAGCGTTGGGGGACAGATAGTTAGCACAGATACGCAGTATTTT.

The J gene is TRBJ2-7, the V gene TRBV28, with TRBD1 identical over 8 bases. In germline, CDR1 is MDHEN, CDR2 SYDVKM. J was trimmed by 4 bases and V by 3 bases; bases with no gene match: 8. The CDR3 runs 15 residues. The CDR3 sequence: CASSLGRGPQYEQYF. In DNA form, the CDR3 reads TGTGCCAGCAGTTTGGGCAGGGGGCCCCAATACGAGCAGTACTTC.

The chain links TRBV7-8 to TRBJ2-2, with D possibly TRBD2 on 6 matching bases. The CDR3 has 17 residues. Trimming shortened V by 4 bases and J by 3 bases, and 18 bases separated the two germline ends. CDR1 is SGHVS and CDR2 is FQNEAQ in the germline V gene. CDR3: CASSWPNGRGDTGELFF. The CDR3 nucleotides read TGTGCCAGCAGCTGGCCAAACGGGCGGGGAGACACCGGGGAGCTGTTTTTT.

The V gene is TRBV6-5, the J gene TRBJ2-1; perhaps TRBD1 as D (5 bases). CDR1 is MNHEY and CDR2 is SVGAGI in the germline V gene. The CDR3 contains 12 residues. V dropped 5 bases and J dropped 4 bases, with 6 bases sitting between them. DNA of the CDR3: TGTGCCAGCAGTAAGGGGTACAATGAGCAGTTCTTC. Translated, it gives CASSKGYNEQFF.

CDR3 sequence: CASSLGGILKETQYF. The DNA for the CDR3 is TGTGCCAGCAGCTTAGGCGGGATCCTCAAAGAGACCCAGTACTTC. V gene TRBV7-6 combines with J gene TRBJ2-5, with D perhaps matching TRBD2 (6 bases). CDR1 is SGHVS and CDR2 is FNYEAQ in the germline V gene. Deletions cut 1 base from V and 3 bases from J, with 12 bases between. The length of the CDR3 is 15 residues.

The gene calls are TRBV11-2 and TRBJ2-1, with 7 bases identical to TRBD2. The CDR3 totals 17 residues. The trim removed 4 bases at V and 5 bases at J, leaving 14 bases unmatched. Germline V gene data show CDR1 as SGHAT and CDR2 as FQNNGV. The CDR3 DNA sequence: TGTGCCAGCAGCTACCCATTAGCGGGCGTCACCAACAATGAGCAGTTCTTC. Amino acids: CASSYPLAGVTNNEQFF.

The chain joins TRBV5-1 to TRBJ2-7, with TRBD2 identical over 11 bases. CDR3 length: 17 residues. Germline trimming cut 0 bases from V and 4 bases from J; bases unmatched to any gene: 9. Per germline, CDR1 SGHRS and CDR2 YFSETQ. Here the CDR3 reads CASSLGGLAGGMYEQYF. The DNA of the CDR3 is TGCGCCAGCAGCTTGGGCGGTCTAGCGGGAGGTATGTACGAGCAGTACTTC.

The chain is built from TRBV5-1 and TRBJ2-1; 10 nucleotides align to TRBD2. V shed 5 bases, J shed 9 bases, and the junction held 11 bases outside the gene matches. The CDR3 consists of 15 residues. CDR1 and CDR2 (germline): SGHRS, YFSETQ. CDR3 sequence (DNA): TGCGCCAGCAGACTTGTCCTAGCGGGAGTTAGTGAGCAGTTCTTC. Protein: CASRLVLAGVSEQFF.

The chain has TRBV11-2 and TRBJ2-3; 7 bases match TRBD1. Per germline, CDR1 SGHAT and CDR2 FQNNGV. This CDR3 is built from 15 residues. Germline trimming cut 5 bases from V and 0 bases from J; bases unmatched to any gene: 5. CDR3 sequence reads: CASSRWDSSTDTQYF. CDR3 DNA: TGTGCCAGCAGCCGGTGGGACAGTAGCACAGATACGCAGTATTTT.